This TCR beta chain was retrieved from a study of T cells after yellow fever vaccination. As concerns this clonotype: The target antigen is unknown.

V shed 5 bases and J shed 7 bases, with 12 bases lying between them. Germline CDR1 reads SQVTM; CDR2 reads ANQGSEA. This CDR3 comprises 11 residues. UMIs and a universal primer site were added when TCR cDNA was made by 5'RACE template switching. TCRdb reanalysed the 5' RACE reads using MiXCR and keeps one entry per CDR3 protein. Here the sample spans around 73,000 distinct CDR3 sequences, 7.7% being singletons. The study's findings and limits: Most primary-vaccination clones recurred post-booster (around 97% CD4, about 87% CD8). Researchers cautioned that FACS-sorted repertoires could harbor abundant clonotypes contaminating from the bulk population.

Here the sequenced sample was CD8+ T cells sorted from PBMCs, taken on the day of the yellow fever booster vaccination. The receptor was derived from a man younger than 45 who received the YFV17D yellow fever vaccine. This chain links TRBV29-1 with TRBJ2-7; D ambiguous. Written as DNA, the CDR3 is TGCAGCGTTCTCCTCGTGAGGGAGCAGTACTTC. Translating it yields CSVLLVREQYF.